One and the same sample provided the 25 T cell receptor beta chains below, sequenced in a study of somatic mutations in cytotoxic T cells in rheumatoid arthritis. Assay used: immunoSEQ multiplex PCR; TCRdb lists only in-frame clones, some missing. The table records 3,500 to 4,500 clones, around 77% of them present only once. The sample taken for sequencing was CD8+ T cells sorted from blood. Receptors were obtained from a woman in her sixties with rheumatoid arthritis.

V is TRBV29-1 and J is TRBJ2-3, with TRBD1 as a possible D gene (5 bases). Per germline, CDR1 SQVTM and CDR2 ANQGSEA. The germline V and J ends were trimmed by 5 bases and 1 base, with 13 bases remaining between them. The CDR3 contains 14 residues. This chain's CDR3 is CSVILGVGTDTQYF. The CDR3 DNA sequence: TGCAGCGTTATTCTAGGGGTCGGCACAGATACGCAGTATTTT.

This chain links TRBV23-1 with TRBJ2-5; D unclear. TRBV23-1 falls under the ORF class, with uncertain function. Deletions cut 10 bases from V and 4 bases from J, with 4 bases between. This CDR3 has 9 amino acids. The CDR3 DNA follows: TGCGCCATGCGAGAGACCCAGTACTTC. As protein: CAMRETQYF.

The DNA for the CDR3 is TGTGCCAGCAGTTCTAGCGGGGGGGCCGGTGAGCAGTTCTTC. Amino acid sequence: CASSSSGGAGEQFF. The V call is TRBV27, the J call TRBJ2-1; 12 bases fit TRBD2. The CDR3 spans 14 residues. V lost 4 bases to trimming and J lost 9 bases; unmatched junction nucleotides: 4. Germline CDR1 and CDR2: MNHEY and SMNVEV (reference sequence).

The genes are TRBV28 and TRBJ2-5; TRBD1 matches 9 bases. J gave up 2 bases and V 6 bases, and 4 bases lay outside the gene matches. The CDR3 spans 14 residues. CDR1 is MDHEN, CDR2 SYDVKM, per germline. The CDR3 sequence is CASRRDREQETQYF. The CDR3 DNA sequence: TGTGCCAGCAGGCGGGACAGGGAGCAAGAGACCCAGTACTTC.

CDR3 sequence: CASSRLGGEPNTGELFF. The CDR3 region has the DNA TGCGCCAGCAGCCGGCTGGGGGGGGAGCCGAACACCGGGGAGCTGTTTTTT. V and J are TRBV4-1 and TRBJ2-2; 7 nucleotides align to TRBD2. The CDR3 runs to 17 residues. Germline V CDR1 and CDR2: MGHRA, YSYEKL. With 4 bases clipped from V and 0 bases from J, the junction kept 8 bases outside the gene matches.

V is TRBV7-2 and J is TRBJ1-5; D is perhaps TRBD1 (5 bases). CDR1 is SGHTA, CDR2 FQGNSA, per germline. The CDR3 loop spans 13 amino acids. Trimming stripped 5 bases from V and 4 bases from J, with 9 bases between. CDR3 protein: CASSQQENQPQHF. The CDR3 DNA sequence: TGTGCCAGCAGCCAACAGGAAAATCAGCCCCAGCATTTT. Combining the CDR3 with reference TRBV7-2 and TRBJ1-5 gives the whole variable domain GAGVSQSPSNKVTEKGKDVELRCDPISGHTALYWYRQSLGQGLEFLIYFQGNSAPDKSGLPSDRFSAERTGGSVSTLTIQRTQQEDSAVYLCASSQQENQPQHFGDGTRLSIL.

To note about this clone: At one end, the junction sequence differs from germline, possibly due to a read error. The CDR3 DNA reads TGTGCCAGACAGGGCGGGCTGAGGGGCTTC. This gives the protein CARQGGLRGF. The chain employs TRBV6-5 and TRBJ1-2; possibly TRBD1 for D (6 bases). This CDR3 spans 10 amino acids. CDR1 is MNHEY and CDR2 is SVGAGI in the germline V gene.

This clone was picked up one time. The chain couples TRBV28 to TRBJ1-2; D is possibly TRBD1 (6 bases). From germline, CDR1 is MDHEN and CDR2 SYDVKM. This CDR3 has 15 residues. Between the trimmed V and J ends, which lost 6 bases and 4 bases, there was a span of 18 bases. The CDR3 spells CASRLNRDPLYGYTF. The CDR3 DNA reads as TGTGCCAGCAGGCTAAACAGGGATCCCCTCTATGGCTACACCTTC.

The chain is built from TRBV11-3 and TRBJ2-3; 7 bases are shared with TRBD2. Germline loops: CDR1 SGHNT, CDR2 YENEEA. V trimming: 4 bases; J trimming: 3 bases; junction bases outside the gene matches: 10. This CDR3 has 16 residues. The CDR3 sequence is CASSSLAGVGTDTQYF. CDR3 DNA: TGTGCCAGCAGCTCTCTGGCGGGGGTGGGTACAGATACGCAGTATTTT.

This clone qualifies as medium-sized. This chain links TRBV27 with TRBJ1-2; tentatively, D is TRBD1 (5 bases). The CDR3 is 13 residues long. Germline-derived CDR1 and CDR2 are MNHEY and SMNVEV (reference sequence). V dropped 5 bases and J dropped 8 bases, with 15 bases sitting between them. CDR3 in DNA: TGTGCCAGCAGTACCTTCGACAGTGAAGGCTACACCTTC. Protein sequence: CASSTFDSEGYTF.

The rearrangement uses TRBV4-1 and TRBJ2-3, with 10 bases that match TRBD2. Looked up from germline, CDR1 is MGHRA and CDR2 is YSYEKL. The CDR3 extends over 16 amino acids. V lost 2 bases and J lost 5; bases outside the gene matches: 7. CDR3 sequence reads: CASSQRSGGAEDTQYF. In nucleotides, the CDR3 is TGCGCCAGCAGCCAACGCAGCGGGGGGGCCGAAGATACGCAGTATTTT.

The chain recombines TRBV19 with TRBJ1-2; D may be TRBD1 (5 bases). Per germline, CDR1 LNHDA and CDR2 SQIVND (reference sequence). This CDR3 region has 15 residues. V was trimmed by 6 bases and J by 5 bases, leaving 19 bases between them. DNA of the CDR3: TGTGCCAGTAGGCCGTCGGGGGGTCCGGCTTATGGCTACACCTTC. As protein: CASRPSGGPAYGYTF.

The count of this clone is one. V is TRBV5-5 and J is TRBJ2-5; the D gene is possibly TRBD1 (6 bases). The CDR3 contains 15 residues. The V and J ends lost 4 bases and 5 bases respectively, with 18 bases between them. Germline lookup yields CDR1 SGHKS and CDR2 YYEKEE (reference sequence). CDR3 nucleotides: TGTGCCAGCAGCCCCGAGACAGGCCCGGGCGAGACCCAGTACTTC. This translates into CASSPETGPGETQYF.

The chain employs TRBV6-5 and TRBJ2-3; maybe TRBD2 (5 bases). CDR3 length: 15 amino acids. Germline lookup yields CDR1 MNHEY and CDR2 SVGAGI. The V end lost 1 base, the J end lost 0 bases, and 8 bases lay between the germline ends. In DNA form, the CDR3 reads TGTGCCAGCAGTTACTTGAGCGGAAGCACAGATACGCAGTATTTT. Translating gives CASSYLSGSTDTQYF.

There are a few counts of this clone. The V call is TRBV25-1, the J call TRBJ2-3; D is ambiguous. Germline CDR1 MGHDK, CDR2 SYGVNS. The CDR3 length is 14 residues. V was pared by 0 bases and J by 3 bases, with 7 bases between. The CDR3 protein is CASSEYSLTDTQYF. In nucleotides, the CDR3 is TGTGCCAGCAGTGAATATTCCCTTACAGATACGCAGTATTTT.

The rearrangement uses TRBV28 and TRBJ2-7; 11 positions match TRBD2. Germline CDR1 reads MDHEN; CDR2 reads SYDVKM. J lost 2 bases, V lost 6 bases, and 3 bases had no gene match. The CDR3 is made up of 14 amino acids. The CDR3 region has the DNA TGTGCCAGCAGCCAGACTAGCGGGGCCTACGAGCAGTACTTC. This encodes CASSQTSGAYEQYF.

The chain joins TRBV5-1 to TRBJ1-2, with 12 bases identical to TRBD1. This CDR3 comprises 14 residues. Germline assignment: CDR1 SGHRS and CDR2 YFSETQ. Trimming cost V 4 bases and J 8 bases; bases outside gene matches: 6. In DNA form, the CDR3 reads TGCGCCAGCAGCACCGGGACAGGGGGCGAGGGCTACACCTTC. It yields the protein CASSTGTGGEGYTF.

This clone was seen a handful of times. The V call is TRBV6-4, the J call TRBJ2-3; 7 nucleotides agree with TRBD2. The CDR3 length is 16 residues. Germline V gene data show CDR1 as MRHNA and CDR2 as SNTAGT. J gave up 0 bases and V 0 bases, and 3 bases lay outside the gene matches. The CDR3 DNA follows: TGTGCCAGCAGTGACTCGAAGCGGGGTAGCACAGATACGCAGTATTTT. Its protein product is CASSDSKRGSTDTQYF.

This sequence joins TRBV6-1 and TRBJ2-1, with 9 nucleotides matching TRBD2. Germline V gene lookup returns CDR1 MNHNS and CDR2 SASEGT. The CDR3 has 15 residues. Trimming took 6 bases from V and 2 from J; bases not matched to a gene: 5. The chain's CDR3 is CASSRLADPYNEQFF. CDR3 nucleotide sequence: TGTGCCAGCAGCCGACTAGCGGACCCCTACAATGAGCAGTTCTTC.

The chain couples TRBV2 to TRBJ1-1; tentatively, D is TRBD1 (6 bases). The length of the CDR3 is 13 residues. The V end was cut by 5 bases, the J end by 1 base, with 8 bases between. Germline CDR1 reads SNHLY; CDR2 reads FYNNEI. CDR3 nucleotide sequence: TGTGCCAGCAGTAAACAGGGGAACACTGAAGCTTTCTTT. Translated, it gives CASSKQGNTEAFF.

The chain carries TRBV27 and TRBJ2-7, with 9 positions matching TRBD1. This CDR3 has 16 amino acids. Germline CDR1 is MNHEY and CDR2 is SMNVEV (reference sequence). V lost 4 bases and J lost 3; bases outside the gene matches: 10. The CDR3 loop is CASSSLGRDRVYEQYF. CDR3 bases: TGTGCCAGCAGTTCCCTCGGTCGGGACAGGGTCTACGAGCAGTACTTC.

The V and J genes are TRBV4-2 and TRBJ2-1; 7 bases map to TRBD2. Germline CDR1 LGHNA, CDR2 YNFKEQ. This CDR3 has 15 residues. Trimming cost V 3 bases and J 10 bases; bases outside gene matches: 12. The CDR3 region has the DNA TGTGCCAGCAGCCACTCGGGGGGAACACCCGACGAGCAGTTCTTC. Encoded protein: CASSHSGGTPDEQFF.

The chain uses TRBV7-9 and TRBJ1-5; the match to TRBD1 covers 7 bases. Germline-derived CDR1 and CDR2 are SEHNR and FQNEAQ (reference sequence). The CDR3 loop spans 15 amino acids. V was clipped by 7 bases and J by 0 bases; unmatched bases: 6. The CDR3 DNA reads as TGTGCCAGCACTTGGGGGACAGATAGCAATCAGCCCCAGCATTTT. This translates into CASTWGTDSNQPQHF.

This chain joins TRBV9 and TRBJ2-5, with TRBD1 matching 7 bases. The ends lost 5 bases at V and 3 bases at J; junction bases unmatched: 4. CDR3 length: 13 amino acids. Germline assignment: CDR1 SGDLS and CDR2 YYNGEE. CDR3 DNA sequence: TGTGCCAGCAGAAATACAGGGGAAGAGACCCAGTACTTC. Its translation is CASRNTGEETQYF.

J is TRBJ2-3 and V is TRBV5-4; 9 positions agree with TRBD1. The CDR3 loop spans 14 amino acids. Germline V gene data show CDR1 as SGHNT and CDR2 as YYREEE (reference sequence). Germline trimming cut 3 bases from V and 3 bases from J; bases unmatched to any gene: 2. CDR3 region: CASSSGQGTDTQYF. The CDR3 DNA follows: TGTGCCAGCAGCTCTGGACAGGGGACAGATACGCAGTATTTT.